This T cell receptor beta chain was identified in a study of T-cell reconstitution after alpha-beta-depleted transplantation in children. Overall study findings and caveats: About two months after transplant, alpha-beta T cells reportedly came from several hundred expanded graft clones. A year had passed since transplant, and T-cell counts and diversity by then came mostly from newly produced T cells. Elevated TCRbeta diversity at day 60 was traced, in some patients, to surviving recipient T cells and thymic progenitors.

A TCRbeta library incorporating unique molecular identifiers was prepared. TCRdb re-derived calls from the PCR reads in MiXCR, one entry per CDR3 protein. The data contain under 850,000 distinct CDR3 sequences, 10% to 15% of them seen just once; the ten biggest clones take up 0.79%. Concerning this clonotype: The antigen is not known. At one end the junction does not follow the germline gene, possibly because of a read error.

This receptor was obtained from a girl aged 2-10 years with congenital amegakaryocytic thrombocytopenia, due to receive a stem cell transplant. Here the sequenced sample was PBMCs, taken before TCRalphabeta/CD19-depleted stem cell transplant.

CDR3 DNA: TGTGCCATTCCCCATAGCGAATCGAACACCGGGGAGCTGCTTTTT. It translates to CAIPHSESNTGELLF. The rearrangement joins TRBV10-3 to TRBJ2-2; D may be TRBD2 (5 bases). The CDR3 has 15 residues. Germline CDR1 is ENHRY and CDR2 is SYGVKD.